Below, 21 T cell receptor beta chains from the same sample are listed, as sequenced in a study of T cell clonotyping in hematopoietic cell transplantation. This table comes from immunoSEQ multiplex PCR, and its TCRdb copy is limited to in-frame clones, with some not included. The repertoire holds about 21,000 clones, 85% to 90% seen once, with around 3.4% in the top ten. The time point was: recipient sample about 28 days before transplant, after cytoreduction. The sample consisted of peripheral blood mononuclear cells, taken before stem cell transplant. These receptors all stem from a man younger than 30 with biphenotypic leukemia. Some clones in this sample may be carry-over from other donors' samples.

This chain connects TRBV5-6 to TRBJ1-1, with D possibly matching TRBD1 (5 bases). Trimming shortened V by 2 bases and J by 2 bases, and 7 bases separated the two germline ends. This CDR3 is built from 13 residues. CDR1 is SGHDT, CDR2 YYEEEE, per germline. The CDR3 loop reads CASSFDSNTEAFF. The CDR3, as DNA: TGTGCCAGCAGCTTTGACAGCAACACTGAAGCTTTCTTT.

The chain carries TRBV6-1 and TRBJ2-7; 11 bases line up with TRBD2. The germline V gene has CDR1 MNHNS and CDR2 SASEGT. Trimming removed 4 bases from V and 1 base from J; junction bases left unmatched: 3. This CDR3 is 15 amino acids long. CDR3 region: CASSATSGGSYEQYF. CDR3 sequence (DNA): TGTGCCAGCAGTGCTACTAGCGGGGGTTCCTACGAGCAGTACTTC.

V and J are TRBV25-1 and TRBJ1-1; 7 bases are shared with TRBD1. Trimming cost V 8 bases and J 2 bases; bases outside gene matches: 11. Germline values: CDR1 MGHDK, CDR2 SYGVNS. CDR3 length: 15 residues. The chain's CDR3 is CASERHGTVNTEAFF. Here the CDR3 DNA reads TGTGCCAGCGAGCGCCACGGGACAGTCAACACTGAAGCTTTCTTT. Variable domain in full (rest from reference TRBV25-1 and TRBJ1-1): EADIYQTPRYLVIGTGKKITLECSQTMGHDKMYWYQQDPGMELHLIHYSYGVNSTEKGDLSSESTVSRIRTEHFPLTLESARPSHTSQYLCASERHGTVNTEAFFGQGTRLTVV.

The rearrangement joins TRBV5-1 to TRBJ1-6; 8 bases are a match to TRBD1. CDR3 length: 19 residues. V shed 5 bases and J 4 bases; nucleotides not matched to a gene: 17. Per the germline V gene, CDR1 is SGHRS and CDR2 is YFSETQ. The CDR3 DNA follows: TGCGCCAGCAGTTCCGATATGGGGACAGGAGTTTCTTATAATTCACCCCTCCACTTT. Translating it yields CASSSDMGTGVSYNSPLHF.

The V call is TRBV27, the J call TRBJ2-2; 13 bases map to TRBD2. The CDR3 length is 17 residues. Trimming at V came to 4 bases and at J to 4 bases, leaving 6 bases not matched to a gene. Per germline, CDR1 MNHEY and CDR2 SMNVEV (reference sequence). CDR3 nucleotides: TGTGCCAGCAGTTACGGGACTAGCGGGGCTTTCACCGGGGAGCTGTTTTTT. It encodes CASSYGTSGAFTGELFF.

The chain uses TRBV14 and TRBJ1-3, with 7 bases matching TRBD1. V was pared by 2 bases and J by 0 bases, with 7 bases of the junction left unmatched. Germline assignment: CDR1 SGHDN and CDR2 FVKESK. The CDR3 extends over 17 amino acids. The CDR3 DNA follows: TGTGCCAGCAGCCAATCCAGGGGGGTCCGCTCTGGAAACACCATATATTTT. Amino acid sequence: CASSQSRGVRSGNTIYF.

The chain uses TRBV5-1 and TRBJ2-1; 8 positions match TRBD2. The V gene end was trimmed by 0 bases and the J gene end by 7 bases; junction bases not matched to a gene: 6. CDR3 size: 15 residues. Germline CDR1 is SGHRS and CDR2 is YFSETQ. The CDR3 here is CASSLGGRMGNEQFF. The CDR3 coding sequence is TGCGCCAGCAGCTTGGGCGGGAGGATGGGGAATGAGCAGTTCTTC.

This clone is a singleton in its sample. The rearrangement links TRBV29-1 to TRBJ1-2; TRBD1 matches at 7 bases. The CDR3 consists of 12 residues. Germline values: CDR1 SQVTM, CDR2 ANQGSEA. With V trimmed by 8 bases and J by 4 bases, 7 bases remained unmatched. Here the CDR3 DNA reads TGCAGCAGGGGACAGTTGGTCTATGGCTACACCTTC. This translates into CSRGQLVYGYTF. The whole variable domain, filled in from reference TRBV29-1 and TRBJ1-2, reads SAVISQKPSRDICQRGTSLTIQCQVDSQVTMMFWYRQQPGQSLTLIATANQGSEATYESGFVIDKFPISRPNLTFSTLTVSNMSPEDSSIYLCSRGQLVYGYTFGSGTRLTVV.

The rearrangement links TRBV13 to TRBJ2-7; D gene uncertain. This CDR3 is 13 amino acids long. V was cut by 5 bases and J by 3 bases, with 11 bases left in between. Per the germline V gene, CDR1 is PRHDT and CDR2 is FYEKMQ (reference sequence). CDR3 loop: CASSHPASYEQYF. CDR3 nucleotides: TGTGCCAGCAGCCATCCGGCGAGCTACGAGCAGTACTTC.

This rearrangement joins TRBV27 to TRBJ2-3; D may be TRBD1 (6 bases). CDR3 length equals 18 residues. The ends were cut back, 5 bases at V and 2 bases at J, with 23 bases in the middle. In germline, CDR1 is MNHEY, CDR2 SMNVEV (reference sequence). The CDR3 DNA reads as TGTGCCAGCAGTCAGTCGACCGAGTCAGGGGATTTCACAGATACGCAGTATTTT. Its translation: CASSQSTESGDFTDTQYF.

The chain employs TRBV19 and TRBJ2-1; TRBD1 matches 11 bases. The CDR3 extends over 16 amino acids. The V gene end was trimmed by 5 bases and the J gene end by 6 bases; junction bases not matched to a gene: 9. Germline CDR1 LNHDA, CDR2 SQIVND (reference sequence). CDR3 DNA: TGTGCCAGTAGTCTCGGGGGGACAGGGGGACGCAATGAGCAGTTCTTC. This gives the protein CASSLGGTGGRNEQFF. Filled out from reference TRBV19 and TRBJ2-1, the complete variable domain reads DGGITQSPKYLFRKEGQNVTLSCEQNLNHDAMYWYRQDPGQGLRLIYYSQIVNDFQKGDIAEGYSVSREKKESFPLTVTSAQKNPTAFYLCASSLGGTGGRNEQFFGPGTRLTVL.

The genes are TRBV2 and TRBJ1-1, with 11 bases matching TRBD1. Germline-derived CDR1 and CDR2 are SNHLY and FYNNEI. This CDR3 comprises 14 residues. Unmatched junction bases numbered 5, after V lost 6 bases and J lost 5 bases. Written as DNA, the CDR3 is TGTGCCAGCAGAACCGGGACAGGGGGTACTGAAGCTTTCTTT. Translation: CASRTGTGGTEAFF.

CDR3: CAITSGRASYEQYF. The DNA for the CDR3 is TGTGCCATCACCTCGGGGAGGGCTTCTTACGAGCAGTACTTC. The V gene is TRBV10-3, the J gene TRBJ2-7, with 7 bases aligning to TRBD2. The ends lost 7 bases at V and 4 bases at J; junction bases unmatched: 10. There are 14 residues in the CDR3. The germline gives CDR1 ENHRY, CDR2 SYGVKD.

The CDR3 region has the DNA TGCGCCAGCAGCCAAGGTCCTATAGCGGGAGAAGGAAGAGATACGCAGTATTTT. Translating gives CASSQGPIAGEGRDTQYF. This rearrangement joins TRBV4-3 to TRBJ2-3; 9 nucleotides agree with TRBD2. Germline CDR1 reads LGHNA; CDR2 reads YSLEER. The CDR3 spans 18 residues. V dropped 1 base and J dropped 5; count of bases not matched to a gene: 13.

J is TRBJ2-3 and V is TRBV19, with D tentatively TRBD1 or TRBD2 (5 bases each). This CDR3 region has 14 residues. Germline values: CDR1 LNHDA, CDR2 SQIVND (reference sequence). V lost 6 bases, J lost 0 bases, and 10 bases lay in between. CDR3 coding DNA: TGTGCCAGTAGAACGGGACGGAGCACAGATACGCAGTATTTT. This codes for CASRTGRSTDTQYF.

This chain connects TRBV30 to TRBJ1-4; tentatively, D is TRBD1 (5 bases). The CDR3 has 17 amino acids. The germline gives CDR1 GTSNPN, CDR2 SVGIG (reference sequence). The V gene lost 0 bases and the J gene lost 4 bases, with 18 bases spanning the gap. CDR3 DNA sequence: TGTGCCTGGAGTGTCACCCCCTCGACAGACAGTAATGAAAAACTGTTTTTT. Translating gives CAWSVTPSTDSNEKLFF.

CDR3 bases: TGTGCCAGCCGCGGCAGGCTCTACGAGCAGTACTTC. Translated: CASRGRLYEQYF. This rearrangement joins TRBV2 to TRBJ2-7; D uncertain. Germline V lookup: CDR1 SNHLY, CDR2 FYNNEI. Trimming pared 8 bases from V and 3 bases from J, leaving 11 bases between. The CDR3 is 12 amino acids. Filled out from reference TRBV2 and TRBJ2-7, the complete variable domain reads EPEVTQTPSHQVTQMGQEVILRCVPISNHLYFYWYRQILGQKVEFLVSFYNNEISEKSEIFDDQFSVERPDGSNFTLKIRSTKLEDSAMYFCASRGRLYEQYFGPGTRLTVT.

This chain joins TRBV7-6 and TRBJ1-1; unclear D gene. V shed 4 bases and J shed 3 bases, with 3 bases lying between them. CDR1 SGHVS and CDR2 FNYEAQ come from the germline V gene. This CDR3 spans 11 amino acids. DNA of the CDR3: TGTGCCAGCAGCTCTTACACTGAAGCTTTCTTT. Its translation: CASSSYTEAFF.

The chain carries TRBV6-6 and TRBJ2-7; unclear D gene. The V gene lost 6 bases and the J gene lost 5 bases, with 8 bases spanning the gap. The CDR3 loop spans 11 amino acids. Germline-derived CDR1 and CDR2 are MNHNY and SVGAGI (reference sequence). CDR3 loop: CASSLPDEQYF. The CDR3 coding sequence is TGTGCCAGCAGCCTACCCGACGAGCAGTACTTC.

The J gene is TRBJ2-7, the V gene TRBV7-6; 8 bases align to TRBD1. The CDR3 runs to 16 residues. The trim removed 7 bases at V and 7 bases at J, leaving 18 bases unmatched. CDR1 and CDR2 from the germline V gene are SGHVS and FNYEAQ. CDR3 nucleotide sequence: TGTGCCAGCACCGCTACAAACAGGGGGAGGTCCGGGGAGCAGTACTTC. It yields the protein CASTATNRGRSGEQYF.

This chain links TRBV5-6 with TRBJ1-1; a possible D gene is TRBD1 (5 bases). The V gene lost 1 base and the J gene lost 4 bases, with 14 bases spanning the gap. Germline V gene data show CDR1 as SGHDT and CDR2 as YYEEEE. CDR3 length equals 15 residues. CDR3 sequence (DNA): TGTGCCAGCAGCTTGTCCAGGGACTTTAGCACTGAAGCTTTCTTT. Translating gives CASSLSRDFSTEAFF. The variable domain in full, with the rest retrieved from reference TRBV5-6 and TRBJ1-1, is DAGVTQSPTHLIKTRGQQVTLRCSPKSGHDTVSWYQQALGQGPQFIFQYYEEEERQRGNFPDRFSGHQFPNYSSELNVNALLLGDSALYLCASSLSRDFSTEAFFGQGTRLTVV.